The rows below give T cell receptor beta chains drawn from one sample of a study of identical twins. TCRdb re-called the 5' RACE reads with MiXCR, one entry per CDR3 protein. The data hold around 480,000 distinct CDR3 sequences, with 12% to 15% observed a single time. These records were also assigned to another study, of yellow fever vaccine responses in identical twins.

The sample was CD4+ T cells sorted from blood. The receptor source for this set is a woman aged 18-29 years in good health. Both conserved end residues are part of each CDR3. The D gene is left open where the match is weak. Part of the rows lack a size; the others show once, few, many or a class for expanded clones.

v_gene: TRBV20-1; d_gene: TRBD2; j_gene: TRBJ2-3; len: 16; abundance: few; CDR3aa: CSATGLAGVLTDTQYF; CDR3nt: TGCAGTGCTACGGGACTAGCGGGAGTGCTCACAGATACGCAGTATTTT
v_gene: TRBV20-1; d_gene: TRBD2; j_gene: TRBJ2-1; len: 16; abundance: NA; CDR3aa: CSARSGANPSYNEQFF; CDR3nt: TGCAGTGCTCGGAGCGGGGCTAACCCCTCCTACAATGAGCAGTTCTTC
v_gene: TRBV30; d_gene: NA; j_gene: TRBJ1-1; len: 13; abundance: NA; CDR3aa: CAWSVRRNTEAFF; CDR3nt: TGTGCCTGGAGTGTACGGAGGAACACTGAAGCTTTCTTT
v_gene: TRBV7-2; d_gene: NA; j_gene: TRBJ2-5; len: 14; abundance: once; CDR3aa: CASSSQRGGETQYF; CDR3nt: TGTGCCAGCAGCTCGCAGAGGGGGGGAGAGACCCAGTACTTC
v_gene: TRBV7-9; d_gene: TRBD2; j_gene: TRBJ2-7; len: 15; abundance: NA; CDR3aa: CASSPSGGTSYEQYF; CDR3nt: TGTGCCAGCAGTCCTAGCGGGGGGACCTCCTACGAGCAGTACTTC
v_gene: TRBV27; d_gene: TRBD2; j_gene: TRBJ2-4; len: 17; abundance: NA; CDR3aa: CASSRGILGTSGNIQYF; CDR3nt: TGTGCCAGCAGCAGGGGAATTCTCGGGACTAGCGGAAACATTCAGTACTTC
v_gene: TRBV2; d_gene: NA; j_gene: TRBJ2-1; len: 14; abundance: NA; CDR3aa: CASRDYPNYKEQFF; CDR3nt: TGTGCCAGCAGGGACTACCCGAACTACAAGGAGCAGTTCTTC
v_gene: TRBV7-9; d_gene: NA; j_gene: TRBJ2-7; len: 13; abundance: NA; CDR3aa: CASSLTGSHEQYF; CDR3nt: TGTGCCAGCAGCTTAACAGGTAGCCACGAGCAGTACTTC
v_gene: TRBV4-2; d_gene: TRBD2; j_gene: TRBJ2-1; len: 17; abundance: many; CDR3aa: CASSQVFATSVLNEQFF; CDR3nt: TGTGCCAGCAGCCAAGTATTCGCGACTAGCGTTCTGAATGAGCAGTTCTTC
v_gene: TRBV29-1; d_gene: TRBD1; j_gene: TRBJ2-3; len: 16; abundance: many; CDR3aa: CSVRGTPETTTDTQYF; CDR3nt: TGCAGCGTCAGGGGGACGCCCGAGACTACCACAGATACGCAGTATTTT
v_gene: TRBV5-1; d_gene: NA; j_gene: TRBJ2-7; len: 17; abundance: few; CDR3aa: CASSAKLAGDVDYEQYF; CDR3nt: TGCGCCAGCAGCGCAAAACTCGCCGGGGATGTAGATTACGAGCAGTACTTC
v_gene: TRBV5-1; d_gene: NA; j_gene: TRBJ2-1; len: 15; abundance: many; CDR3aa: CASSLDREIYNEQFF; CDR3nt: TGCGCCAGCAGCCTGGACAGAGAAATTTACAATGAGCAGTTCTTC
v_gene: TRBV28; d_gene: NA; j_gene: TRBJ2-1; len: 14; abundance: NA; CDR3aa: CASSLDSGYNEQFF; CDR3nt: TGTGCCAGCAGTTTGGATTCCGGATACAATGAGCAGTTCTTC
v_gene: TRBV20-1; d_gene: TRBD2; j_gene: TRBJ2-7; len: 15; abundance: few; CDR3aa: CSANPPLAGSYEQYF; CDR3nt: TGCAGTGCTAACCCGCCCTTAGCGGGAAGCTACGAGCAGTACTTC
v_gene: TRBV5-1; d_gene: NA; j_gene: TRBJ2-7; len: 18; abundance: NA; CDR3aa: CASSLFGDGLKTGGEQYF; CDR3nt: TGCGCCAGCAGCTTATTTGGGGACGGTTTAAAAACCGGGGGCGAGCAGTACTTC
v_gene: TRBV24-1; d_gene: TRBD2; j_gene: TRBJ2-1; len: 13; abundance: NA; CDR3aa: CATSGTSYNEQFF; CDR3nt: TGTGCCACCAGCGGGACTAGCTACAATGAGCAGTTCTTC
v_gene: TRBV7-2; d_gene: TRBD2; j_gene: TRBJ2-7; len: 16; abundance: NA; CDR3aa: CASSLGLAGVAREQYF; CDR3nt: TGTGCCAGCAGCTTAGGACTAGCGGGAGTGGCGCGCGAGCAGTACTTC
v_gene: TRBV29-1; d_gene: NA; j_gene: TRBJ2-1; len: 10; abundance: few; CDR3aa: CSAWTGEQFF; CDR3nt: TGCAGCGCCTGGACGGGCGAGCAGTTCTTC
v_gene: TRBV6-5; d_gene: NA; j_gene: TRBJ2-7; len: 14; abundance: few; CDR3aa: CASSYSRIQGEQYF; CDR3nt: TGTGCCAGCAGTTACTCAAGAATACAGGGTGAGCAGTACTTC
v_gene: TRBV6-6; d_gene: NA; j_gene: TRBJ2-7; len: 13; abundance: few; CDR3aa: CASRGTATYEQYF; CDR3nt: TGTGCCAGCAGGGGGACGGCCACCTACGAGCAGTACTTC
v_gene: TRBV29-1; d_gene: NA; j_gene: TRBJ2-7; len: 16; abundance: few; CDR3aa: CSEPEGGASSIYEQYF; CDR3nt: TGCAGCGAACCGGAAGGGGGAGCGTCATCTATTTACGAGCAGTACTTC
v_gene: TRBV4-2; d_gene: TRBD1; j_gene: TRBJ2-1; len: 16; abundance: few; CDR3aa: CASSLSGTGGVNEQFF; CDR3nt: TGTGCCAGCAGCCTTTCCGGGACAGGGGGTGTCAATGAGCAGTTCTTC
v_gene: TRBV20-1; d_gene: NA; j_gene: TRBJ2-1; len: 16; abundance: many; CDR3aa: CSAPGSPGRTYNEQFF; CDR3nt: TGCAGTGCCCCCGGCAGCCCGGGCCGAACCTACAATGAGCAGTTCTTC
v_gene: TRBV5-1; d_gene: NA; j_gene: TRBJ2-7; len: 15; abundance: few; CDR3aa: CASSLGRTHLNEQYF; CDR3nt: TGCGCCAGCAGCTTGGGCAGGACCCATCTGAACGAGCAGTACTTC
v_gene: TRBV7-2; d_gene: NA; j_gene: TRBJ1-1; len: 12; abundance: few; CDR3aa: CASSLAGIEAFF; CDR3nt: TGTGCCAGCAGCTTAGCGGGGATTGAAGCTTTCTTT
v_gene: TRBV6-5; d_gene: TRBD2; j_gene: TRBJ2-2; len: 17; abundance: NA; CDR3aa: CASSLWRGGISTGELFF; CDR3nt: TGTGCCAGCAGTTTATGGCGGGGGGGTATTTCCACCGGGGAGCTGTTTTTT
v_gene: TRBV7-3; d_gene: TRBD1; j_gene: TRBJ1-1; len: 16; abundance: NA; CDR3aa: CASSLTGTGSATEAFF; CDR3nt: TGTGCCAGCAGCTTAACAGGGACAGGGAGCGCCACTGAAGCTTTCTTT
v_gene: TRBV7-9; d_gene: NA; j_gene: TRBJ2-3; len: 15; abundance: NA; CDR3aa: CASSLGGTYTDTQYF; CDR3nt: TGCGCCAGCAGCTTAGGAGGGACGTACACAGATACGCAGTATTTT
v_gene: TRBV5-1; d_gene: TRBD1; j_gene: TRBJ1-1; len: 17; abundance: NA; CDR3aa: CASSLFAPTGGDTEAFF; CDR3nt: TGCGCCAGCAGCTTGTTCGCACCCACAGGGGGTGACACTGAAGCTTTCTTT
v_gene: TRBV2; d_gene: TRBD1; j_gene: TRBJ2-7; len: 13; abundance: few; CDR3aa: CAISGQGSYEQYF; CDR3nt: TGTGCCATCTCGGGACAGGGGTCCTACGAGCAGTACTTC
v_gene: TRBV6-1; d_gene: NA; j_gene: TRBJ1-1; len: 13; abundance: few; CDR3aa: CASGTTGNTEAFF; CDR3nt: TGTGCCAGCGGGACGACGGGGAACACTGAAGCTTTCTTT
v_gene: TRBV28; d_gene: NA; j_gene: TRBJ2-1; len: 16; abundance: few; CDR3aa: CASSSLTGLSYNEQFF; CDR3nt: TGTGCCAGCAGTTCTCTGACAGGTCTTTCCTACAATGAGCAGTTCTTC
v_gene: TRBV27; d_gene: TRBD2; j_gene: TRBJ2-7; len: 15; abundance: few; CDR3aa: CASRPSSGRGYEQYF; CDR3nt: TGTGCCAGCAGACCTTCTAGCGGGAGGGGGTACGAGCAGTACTTC
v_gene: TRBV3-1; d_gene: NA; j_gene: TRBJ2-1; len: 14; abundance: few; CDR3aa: CASSQHTLAVTQFF; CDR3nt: TGTGCCAGCAGCCAACATACCTTAGCCGTGACGCAGTTCTTC
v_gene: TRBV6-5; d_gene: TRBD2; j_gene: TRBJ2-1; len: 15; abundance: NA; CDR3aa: CASSFSGSVYNEQFF; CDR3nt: TGTGCCAGCAGTTTTAGCGGGAGTGTCTACAATGAGCAGTTCTTC
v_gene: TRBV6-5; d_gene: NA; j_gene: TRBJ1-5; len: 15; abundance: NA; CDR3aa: CASSYSESSNQPQHF; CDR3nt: TGTGCCAGCAGTTACTCCGAGAGTAGCAATCAGCCCCAGCATTTT
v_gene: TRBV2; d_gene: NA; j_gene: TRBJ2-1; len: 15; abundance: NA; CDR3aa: CASRGHKSSYNEQFF; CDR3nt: TGTGCCAGCAGGGGACACAAAAGCTCCTACAATGAGCAGTTCTTC
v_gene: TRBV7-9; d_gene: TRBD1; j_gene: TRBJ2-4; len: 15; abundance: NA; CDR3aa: CASSSDRGDKNIQYF; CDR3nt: TGTGCCAGCAGCTCGGACAGGGGCGACAAAAACATTCAGTACTTC
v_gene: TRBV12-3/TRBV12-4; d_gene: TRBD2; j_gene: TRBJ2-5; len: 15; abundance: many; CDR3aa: CASSPGTSGEETQYF; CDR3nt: TGTGCCAGCAGTCCCGGGACTAGCGGGGAAGAGACCCAGTACTTC
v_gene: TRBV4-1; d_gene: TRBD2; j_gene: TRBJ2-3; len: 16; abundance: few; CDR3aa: CASSQDLASGSDTQYF; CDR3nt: TGCGCCAGCAGCCAAGATTTGGCTAGCGGATCAGATACGCAGTATTTT
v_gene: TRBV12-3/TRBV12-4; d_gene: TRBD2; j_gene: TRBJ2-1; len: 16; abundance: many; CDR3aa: CASSKTSGGAQNEQFF; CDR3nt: TGTGCCAGCAGCAAAACTAGCGGGGGCGCCCAAAATGAGCAGTTCTTC
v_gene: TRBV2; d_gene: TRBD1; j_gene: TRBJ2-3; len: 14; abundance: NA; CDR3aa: CASRPTGVADTQYF; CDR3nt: TGTGCCAGCAGGCCGACAGGGGTGGCAGATACGCAGTATTTT
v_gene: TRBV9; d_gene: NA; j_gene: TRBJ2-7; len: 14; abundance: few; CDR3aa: CASSVVGVTYEQYF; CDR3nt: TGTGCCAGCAGCGTAGTCGGGGTTACCTACGAGCAGTACTTC
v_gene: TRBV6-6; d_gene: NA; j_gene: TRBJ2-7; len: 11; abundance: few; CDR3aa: CASSYGPEQYF; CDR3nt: TGTGCCAGCAGTTACGGGCCCGAGCAGTACTTC